This passage covers 13 T cell receptor beta chains from one sample sequenced in a study of Ad26.COV2.S vaccination and SARS-CoV-2 variants. As for treatment: about 20 received Ad26.COV2.S at low or high dose, single or two shots; about 5 received placebo; per-sample allocation not given. Each sample was drawn 63 days after the first injection (of vaccine or placebo). Measured with immunoSEQ multiplex PCR; TCRdb has only the in-frame clones, and not every one. This table has some 520,000 clones, around 88% appearing once. Source: peripheral blood, taken in a trial of Ad26.COV2.S vaccine versus placebo. The receptors derive from a person aged 18-65 years who received the Ad26.COV2.S COVID-19 vaccine or a placebo.

The V call is TRBV6-5, the J call TRBJ1-5, with D possibly being TRBD1 (5 bases). This CDR3 has 15 residues. Germline loops: CDR1 MNHEY, CDR2 SVGAGI. V gave up 6 bases and J gave up 0 bases, with 12 bases separating them. CDR3: CASSLSGGSNQPQHF. CDR3 bases: TGTGCCAGCAGCCTCTCTGGGGGTAGCAATCAGCCCCAGCATTTT.

This rearrangement joins TRBV19 to TRBJ1-4; possibly TRBD1 for D (5 bases). The germline V gene encodes CDR1 LNHDA and CDR2 SQIVND (reference sequence). Trimming cost V 6 bases and J 7 bases, with 15 bases left between them. The CDR3 loop spans 14 amino acids. The CDR3, as DNA: TGTGCCAGTAGCCTATTGACCGGGGGTGAAAAACTGTTTTTT. This sequence encodes CASSLLTGGEKLFF.

This clone was counted a few times. V gene TRBV7-9 combines with J gene TRBJ1-2; D remains unclear. CDR1 is SEHNR and CDR2 is FQNEAQ in the germline V gene (reference sequence). The CDR3 spans 14 residues. The V end lost 4 bases, the J end lost 7 bases, and 16 bases lay between the germline ends. The CDR3 reads CASSSEILWVGYTF. In DNA, the CDR3 is TGTGCCAGCAGCTCCGAAATATTGTGGGTTGGCTACACCTTC.

The rearrangement links TRBV9 to TRBJ2-2; possibly TRBD2 for D (6 bases). V shed 0 bases and J shed 5 bases, with 11 bases lying between them. CDR3 length: 15 amino acids. CDR1 is SGDLS, CDR2 YYNGEE, per germline. CDR3 region: CASSVGGIGTGELFF. The CDR3 coding sequence is TGTGCCAGCAGCGTAGGCGGGATCGGGACCGGGGAGCTGTTTTTT.

The chain uses TRBV6-5 and TRBJ2-7; the D gene is possibly TRBD2 (5 bases). The length of the CDR3 is 12 residues. With 5 bases removed from V and 1 base from J, the gap between germline ends came to 6 bases. Germline lookup yields CDR1 MNHEY and CDR2 SVGAGI. The CDR3 DNA sequence: TGTGCCAGCAGTAGGGAGTCCTACGAGCAGTACTTC. Encoded protein: CASSRESYEQYF.

This chain links TRBV20-1 with TRBJ2-5, with D uncertain. Germline-derived CDR1 and CDR2 are DFQATT and SNEGSKA (reference sequence). The CDR3 runs 11 residues. V was trimmed by 5 bases and J by 3 bases, leaving 7 bases between them. CDR3 loop: CSASQEETQYF. CDR3 nucleotide sequence: TGCAGTGCTTCCCAAGAAGAGACCCAGTACTTC.

The chain links TRBV15 to TRBJ2-2, with 7 nucleotides matching TRBD1. J lost 0 bases, V lost 6 bases, and 4 bases had no gene match. The V gene's germline CDR1 is LNHNV and CDR2 YYDKDF (reference sequence). CDR3 length: 15 residues. In nucleotides, the CDR3 is TGTGCCACCAGACCGGGACAGTCGAACACCGGGGAGCTGTTTTTT. Residues: CATRPGQSNTGELFF.

The chain combines TRBV7-2 with TRBJ2-2, with D possibly being TRBD1 or TRBD2 (5 bases each). The CDR3 contains 17 residues. Trimming took off 6 bases at V and 6 bases at J, with 23 bases between the two ends. Germline V gene data show CDR1 as SGHTA and CDR2 as FQGNSA. As DNA, the CDR3 is TGTGCCAGCAGTTTGCCCTACCCGGGGACGGATGCCGGGGAGCTGTTTTTT. As protein: CASSLPYPGTDAGELFF.

Only one count was recorded for this clone. The rearrangement links TRBV5-6 to TRBJ2-7; D gene uncertain. Trimming stripped 4 bases from V and 4 bases from J, with 9 bases between. Germline V CDR1 and CDR2: SGHDT, YYEEEE. This CDR3 spans 12 amino acids. The CDR3 sequence is CASSARSYEQYF. The CDR3 DNA is TGTGCCAGCAGCGCCCGGTCGTACGAGCAGTACTTC.

The genes are TRBV19 and TRBJ1-4; possible D gene TRBD1, 5 bases. This CDR3 is built from 16 residues. Germline V CDR1 and CDR2: LNHDA, SQIVND (reference sequence). The germline V and J ends were trimmed by 5 bases and 7 bases, with 20 bases remaining between them. The CDR3: CASSLGQTISGEKLFF. The CDR3 coding sequence is TGTGCCAGTAGTCTGGGGCAGACGATATCAGGTGAAAAACTGTTTTTT.

The chain links TRBV19 to TRBJ2-2, with 7 nucleotides matching TRBD1. The germline V gene has CDR1 LNHDA and CDR2 SQIVND (reference sequence). The CDR3 extends over 14 amino acids. J was trimmed by 5 bases and V by 7 bases; bases with no gene match: 7. In DNA, the CDR3 is TGTGCCAGTACCGGGACAGTTACGACCGGGGAGCTGTTTTTT. Translation: CASTGTVTTGELFF. The full variable domain, its missing parts supplied by reference TRBV19 and TRBJ2-2, is DGGITQSPKYLFRKEGQNVTLSCEQNLNHDAMYWYRQDPGQGLRLIYYSQIVNDFQKGDIAEGYSVSREKKESFPLTVTSAQKNPTAFYLCASTGTVTTGELFFGEGSRLTVL.

The chain employs TRBV5-1 and TRBJ2-3; 7 positions agree with TRBD2. Per the germline V gene, CDR1 is SGHRS and CDR2 is YFSETQ. The CDR3 is 13 residues long. V trimming: 6 bases; J trimming: 3 bases; junction bases outside the gene matches: 4. CDR3 DNA sequence: TGCGCCAGCAATCGGGGGGATACAGATACGCAGTATTTT. Translating it yields CASNRGDTDTQYF.

The chain couples TRBV7-2 to TRBJ2-7, with 9 bases aligning to TRBD2. V gave up 0 bases and J gave up 5 bases; unmatched junction bases: 8. Per the germline V gene, CDR1 is SGHTA and CDR2 is FQGNSA. CDR3 length: 16 amino acids. The CDR3 DNA is TGTGCCAGCAGCTTAGCCGCGGGAGGGCCTCTTGACGAGCAGTACTTC. Its translation is CASSLAAGGPLDEQYF. The whole variable domain, filled in from reference TRBV7-2 and TRBJ2-7, reads GAGVSQSPSNKVTEKGKDVELRCDPISGHTALYWYRQSLGQGLEFLIYFQGNSAPDKSGLPSDRFSAERTGGSVSTLTIQRTQQEDSAVYLCASSLAAGGPLDEQYFGPGTRLTVT.